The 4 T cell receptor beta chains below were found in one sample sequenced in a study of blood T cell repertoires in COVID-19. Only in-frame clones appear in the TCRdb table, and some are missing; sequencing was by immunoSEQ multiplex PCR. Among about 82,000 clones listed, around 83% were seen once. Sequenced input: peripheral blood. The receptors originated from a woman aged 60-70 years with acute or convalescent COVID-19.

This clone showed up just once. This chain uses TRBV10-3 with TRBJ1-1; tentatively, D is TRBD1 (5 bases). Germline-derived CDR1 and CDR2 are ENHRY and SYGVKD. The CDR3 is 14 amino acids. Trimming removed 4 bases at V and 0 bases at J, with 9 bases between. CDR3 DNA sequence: TGTGCCATCAGTGCGGGGGAGATGAACACTGAAGCTTTCTTT. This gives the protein CAISAGEMNTEAFF.

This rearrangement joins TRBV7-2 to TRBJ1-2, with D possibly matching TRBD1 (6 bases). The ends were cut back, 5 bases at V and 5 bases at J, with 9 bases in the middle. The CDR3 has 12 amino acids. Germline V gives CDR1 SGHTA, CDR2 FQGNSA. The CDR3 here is CASSPTGYGYTF. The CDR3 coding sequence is TGTGCCAGCAGCCCTACAGGGTATGGCTACACCTTC.

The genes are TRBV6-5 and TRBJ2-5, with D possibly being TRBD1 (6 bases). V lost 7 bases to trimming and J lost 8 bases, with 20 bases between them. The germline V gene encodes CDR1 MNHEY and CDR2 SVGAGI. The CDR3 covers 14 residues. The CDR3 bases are TGTGCCAGCATTTTACAGGGCCCCGAAGGTACCCAGTACTTC. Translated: CASILQGPEGTQYF.

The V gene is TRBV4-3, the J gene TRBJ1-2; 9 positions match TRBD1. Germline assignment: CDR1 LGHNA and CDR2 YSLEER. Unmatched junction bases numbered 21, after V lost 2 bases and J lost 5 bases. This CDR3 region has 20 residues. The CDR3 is CASSQSGSAGQGHPRYGYTF. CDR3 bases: TGCGCCAGCAGCCAATCGGGTTCTGCGGGACAGGGTCACCCGAGGTATGGCTACACCTTC.